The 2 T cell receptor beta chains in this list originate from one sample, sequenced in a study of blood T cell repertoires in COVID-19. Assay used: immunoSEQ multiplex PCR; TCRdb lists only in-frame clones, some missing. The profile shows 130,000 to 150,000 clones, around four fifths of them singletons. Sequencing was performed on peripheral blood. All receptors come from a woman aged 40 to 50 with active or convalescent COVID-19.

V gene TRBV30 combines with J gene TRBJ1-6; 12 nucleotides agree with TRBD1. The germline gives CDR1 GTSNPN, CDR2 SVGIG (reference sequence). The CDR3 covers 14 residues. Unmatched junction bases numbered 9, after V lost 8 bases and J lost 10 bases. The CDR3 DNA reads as TGTGCCGGAACCGGGACAGGGGGCCGGTCACCCCTCCACTTT. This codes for CAGTGTGGRSPLHF.

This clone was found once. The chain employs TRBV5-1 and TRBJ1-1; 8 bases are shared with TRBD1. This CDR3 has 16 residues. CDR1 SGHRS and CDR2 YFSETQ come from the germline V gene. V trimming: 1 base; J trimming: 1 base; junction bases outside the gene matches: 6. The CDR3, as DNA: TGCGCCAGCAGCTTGTTGGCAGGGGGCTCGAACACTGAAGCTTTCTTT. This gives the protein CASSLLAGGSNTEAFF.